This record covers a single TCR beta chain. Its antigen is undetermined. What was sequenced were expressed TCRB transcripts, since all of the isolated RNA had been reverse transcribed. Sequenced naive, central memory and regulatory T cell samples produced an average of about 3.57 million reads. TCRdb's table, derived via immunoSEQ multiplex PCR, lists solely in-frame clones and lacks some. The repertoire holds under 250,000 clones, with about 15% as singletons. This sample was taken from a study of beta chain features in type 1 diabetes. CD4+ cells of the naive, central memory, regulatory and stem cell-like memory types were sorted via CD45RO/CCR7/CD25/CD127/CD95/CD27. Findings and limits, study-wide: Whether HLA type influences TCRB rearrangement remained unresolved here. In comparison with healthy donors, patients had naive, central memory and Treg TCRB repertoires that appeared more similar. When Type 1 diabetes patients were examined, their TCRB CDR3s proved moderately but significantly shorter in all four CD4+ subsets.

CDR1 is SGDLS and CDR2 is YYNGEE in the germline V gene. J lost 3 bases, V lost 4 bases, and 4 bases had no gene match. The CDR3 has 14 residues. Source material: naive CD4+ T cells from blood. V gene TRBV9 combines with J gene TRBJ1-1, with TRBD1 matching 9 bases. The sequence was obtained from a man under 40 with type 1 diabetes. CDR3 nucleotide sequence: TGTGCCAGCAGCACTCGGGACAGGGACACTGAAGCTTTCTTT. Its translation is CASSTRDRDTEAFF. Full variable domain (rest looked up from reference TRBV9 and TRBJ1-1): DSGVTQTPKHLITATGQRVTLRCSPRSGDLSVYWYQQSLDQGLQFLIQYYNGEERAKGNILERFSAQQFPDLHSELNLSSLELGDSALYFCASSTRDRDTEAFFGQGTRLTVV.